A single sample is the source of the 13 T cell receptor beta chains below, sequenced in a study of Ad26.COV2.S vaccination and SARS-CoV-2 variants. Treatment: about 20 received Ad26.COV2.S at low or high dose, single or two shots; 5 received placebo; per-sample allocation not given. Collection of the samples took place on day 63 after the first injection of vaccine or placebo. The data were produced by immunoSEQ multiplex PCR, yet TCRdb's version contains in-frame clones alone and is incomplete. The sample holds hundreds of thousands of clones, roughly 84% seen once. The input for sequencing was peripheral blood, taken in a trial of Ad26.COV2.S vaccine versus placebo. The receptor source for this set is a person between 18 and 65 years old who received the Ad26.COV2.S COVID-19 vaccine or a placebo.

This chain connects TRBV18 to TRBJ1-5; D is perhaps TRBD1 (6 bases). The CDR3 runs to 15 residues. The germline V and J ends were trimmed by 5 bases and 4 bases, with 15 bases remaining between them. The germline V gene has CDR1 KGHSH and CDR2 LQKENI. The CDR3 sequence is CASSDVDRSNQPQHF. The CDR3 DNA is TGTGCCAGCTCAGACGTTGACAGGAGTAATCAGCCCCAGCATTTT.

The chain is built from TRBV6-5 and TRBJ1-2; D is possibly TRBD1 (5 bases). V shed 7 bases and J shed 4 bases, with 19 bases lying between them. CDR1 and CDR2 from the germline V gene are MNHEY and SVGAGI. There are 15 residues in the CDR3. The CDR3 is CASISGAGDFYGYTF. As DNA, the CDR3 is TGTGCCAGCATCAGTGGGGCAGGAGATTTCTATGGCTACACCTTC.

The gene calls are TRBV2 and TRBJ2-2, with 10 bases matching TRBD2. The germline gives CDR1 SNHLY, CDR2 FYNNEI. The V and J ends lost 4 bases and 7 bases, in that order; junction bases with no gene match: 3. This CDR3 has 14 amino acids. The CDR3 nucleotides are TGTGCCAGCAGTGGTCGACTAGCGGGCGGGGAGCTGTTTTTT. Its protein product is CASSGRLAGGELFF.

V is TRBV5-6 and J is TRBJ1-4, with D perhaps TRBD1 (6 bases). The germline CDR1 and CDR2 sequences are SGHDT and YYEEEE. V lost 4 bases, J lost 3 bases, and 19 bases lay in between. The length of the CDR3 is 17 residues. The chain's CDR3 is CASSLSPNRAANEKLFF. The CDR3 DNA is TGTGCCAGCAGCCTATCCCCCAACAGGGCGGCTAATGAAAAACTGTTTTTT.

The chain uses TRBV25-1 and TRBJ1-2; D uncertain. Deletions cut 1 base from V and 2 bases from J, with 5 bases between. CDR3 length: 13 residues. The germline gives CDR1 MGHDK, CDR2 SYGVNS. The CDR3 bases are TGTGCCAGCAGTGAATCCCGGAACTATGGCTACACCTTC. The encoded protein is CASSESRNYGYTF.

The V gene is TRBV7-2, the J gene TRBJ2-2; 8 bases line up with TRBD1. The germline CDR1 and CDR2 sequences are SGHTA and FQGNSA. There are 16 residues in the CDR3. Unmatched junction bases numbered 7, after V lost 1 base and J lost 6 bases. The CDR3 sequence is CASSLVPGGWSGELFF. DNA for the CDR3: TGTGCCAGCAGCTTAGTTCCAGGGGGCTGGTCCGGGGAGCTGTTTTTT.

This CDR3 reads CASAGGDGTYEQYF. CDR3 nucleotide sequence: TGTGCCAGCGCGGGGGGGGATGGGACCTACGAGCAGTACTTC. The chain combines TRBV3-1 (or the pseudogene TRBV3-2) with TRBJ2-7, with 9 bases matching TRBD2. This CDR3 is built from 14 residues. Germline V gives CDR1 LGHDT, CDR2 YNNKEL (reference sequence). V was clipped by 8 bases and J by 2 bases; unmatched bases: 7.

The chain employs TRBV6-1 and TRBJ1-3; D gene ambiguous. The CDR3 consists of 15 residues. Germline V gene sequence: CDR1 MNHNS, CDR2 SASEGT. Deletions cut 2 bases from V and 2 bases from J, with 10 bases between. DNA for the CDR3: TGTGCCAGCAGTGAACTGGGTGCTGCTGGAAACACCATATATTTT. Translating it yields CASSELGAAGNTIYF.

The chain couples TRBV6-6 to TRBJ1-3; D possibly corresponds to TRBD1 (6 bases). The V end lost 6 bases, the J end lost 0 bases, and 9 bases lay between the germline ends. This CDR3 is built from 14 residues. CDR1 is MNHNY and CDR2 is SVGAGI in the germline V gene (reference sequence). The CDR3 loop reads CASRKDSSGNTIYF. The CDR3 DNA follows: TGTGCCAGCAGAAAGGACAGCTCTGGAAACACCATATATTTT.

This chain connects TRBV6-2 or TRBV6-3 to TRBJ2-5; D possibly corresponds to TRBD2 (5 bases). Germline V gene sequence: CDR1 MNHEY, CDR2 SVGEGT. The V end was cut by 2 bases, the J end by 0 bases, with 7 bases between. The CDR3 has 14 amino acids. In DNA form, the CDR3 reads TGTGCCAGCAGTTACCGGGGTGACCAAGAGACCCAGTACTTC. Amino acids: CASSYRGDQETQYF.

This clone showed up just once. CDR3 sequence reads: CASSRAGNTIYF. DNA of the CDR3: TGTGCCAGCAGCCGAGCTGGAAACACCATATATTTT. The chain combines TRBV9 with TRBJ1-3; D ambiguous. The CDR3 extends over 12 amino acids. The germline V and J ends were trimmed by 4 bases and 2 bases, with 4 bases remaining between them. Germline-derived CDR1 and CDR2 are SGDLS and YYNGEE.

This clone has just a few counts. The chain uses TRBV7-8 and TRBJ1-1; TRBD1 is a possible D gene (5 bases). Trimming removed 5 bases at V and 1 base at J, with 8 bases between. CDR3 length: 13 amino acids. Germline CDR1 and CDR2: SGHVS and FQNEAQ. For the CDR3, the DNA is TGTGCCAGCAGCGGGGGGTGGAACACTGAAGCTTTCTTT. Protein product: CASSGGWNTEAFF.

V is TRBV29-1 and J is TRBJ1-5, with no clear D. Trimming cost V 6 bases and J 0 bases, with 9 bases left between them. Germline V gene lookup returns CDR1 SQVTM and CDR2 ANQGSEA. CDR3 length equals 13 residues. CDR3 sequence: CSVQWNSNQPQHF. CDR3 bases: TGCAGCGTGCAATGGAATAGCAATCAGCCCCAGCATTTT.